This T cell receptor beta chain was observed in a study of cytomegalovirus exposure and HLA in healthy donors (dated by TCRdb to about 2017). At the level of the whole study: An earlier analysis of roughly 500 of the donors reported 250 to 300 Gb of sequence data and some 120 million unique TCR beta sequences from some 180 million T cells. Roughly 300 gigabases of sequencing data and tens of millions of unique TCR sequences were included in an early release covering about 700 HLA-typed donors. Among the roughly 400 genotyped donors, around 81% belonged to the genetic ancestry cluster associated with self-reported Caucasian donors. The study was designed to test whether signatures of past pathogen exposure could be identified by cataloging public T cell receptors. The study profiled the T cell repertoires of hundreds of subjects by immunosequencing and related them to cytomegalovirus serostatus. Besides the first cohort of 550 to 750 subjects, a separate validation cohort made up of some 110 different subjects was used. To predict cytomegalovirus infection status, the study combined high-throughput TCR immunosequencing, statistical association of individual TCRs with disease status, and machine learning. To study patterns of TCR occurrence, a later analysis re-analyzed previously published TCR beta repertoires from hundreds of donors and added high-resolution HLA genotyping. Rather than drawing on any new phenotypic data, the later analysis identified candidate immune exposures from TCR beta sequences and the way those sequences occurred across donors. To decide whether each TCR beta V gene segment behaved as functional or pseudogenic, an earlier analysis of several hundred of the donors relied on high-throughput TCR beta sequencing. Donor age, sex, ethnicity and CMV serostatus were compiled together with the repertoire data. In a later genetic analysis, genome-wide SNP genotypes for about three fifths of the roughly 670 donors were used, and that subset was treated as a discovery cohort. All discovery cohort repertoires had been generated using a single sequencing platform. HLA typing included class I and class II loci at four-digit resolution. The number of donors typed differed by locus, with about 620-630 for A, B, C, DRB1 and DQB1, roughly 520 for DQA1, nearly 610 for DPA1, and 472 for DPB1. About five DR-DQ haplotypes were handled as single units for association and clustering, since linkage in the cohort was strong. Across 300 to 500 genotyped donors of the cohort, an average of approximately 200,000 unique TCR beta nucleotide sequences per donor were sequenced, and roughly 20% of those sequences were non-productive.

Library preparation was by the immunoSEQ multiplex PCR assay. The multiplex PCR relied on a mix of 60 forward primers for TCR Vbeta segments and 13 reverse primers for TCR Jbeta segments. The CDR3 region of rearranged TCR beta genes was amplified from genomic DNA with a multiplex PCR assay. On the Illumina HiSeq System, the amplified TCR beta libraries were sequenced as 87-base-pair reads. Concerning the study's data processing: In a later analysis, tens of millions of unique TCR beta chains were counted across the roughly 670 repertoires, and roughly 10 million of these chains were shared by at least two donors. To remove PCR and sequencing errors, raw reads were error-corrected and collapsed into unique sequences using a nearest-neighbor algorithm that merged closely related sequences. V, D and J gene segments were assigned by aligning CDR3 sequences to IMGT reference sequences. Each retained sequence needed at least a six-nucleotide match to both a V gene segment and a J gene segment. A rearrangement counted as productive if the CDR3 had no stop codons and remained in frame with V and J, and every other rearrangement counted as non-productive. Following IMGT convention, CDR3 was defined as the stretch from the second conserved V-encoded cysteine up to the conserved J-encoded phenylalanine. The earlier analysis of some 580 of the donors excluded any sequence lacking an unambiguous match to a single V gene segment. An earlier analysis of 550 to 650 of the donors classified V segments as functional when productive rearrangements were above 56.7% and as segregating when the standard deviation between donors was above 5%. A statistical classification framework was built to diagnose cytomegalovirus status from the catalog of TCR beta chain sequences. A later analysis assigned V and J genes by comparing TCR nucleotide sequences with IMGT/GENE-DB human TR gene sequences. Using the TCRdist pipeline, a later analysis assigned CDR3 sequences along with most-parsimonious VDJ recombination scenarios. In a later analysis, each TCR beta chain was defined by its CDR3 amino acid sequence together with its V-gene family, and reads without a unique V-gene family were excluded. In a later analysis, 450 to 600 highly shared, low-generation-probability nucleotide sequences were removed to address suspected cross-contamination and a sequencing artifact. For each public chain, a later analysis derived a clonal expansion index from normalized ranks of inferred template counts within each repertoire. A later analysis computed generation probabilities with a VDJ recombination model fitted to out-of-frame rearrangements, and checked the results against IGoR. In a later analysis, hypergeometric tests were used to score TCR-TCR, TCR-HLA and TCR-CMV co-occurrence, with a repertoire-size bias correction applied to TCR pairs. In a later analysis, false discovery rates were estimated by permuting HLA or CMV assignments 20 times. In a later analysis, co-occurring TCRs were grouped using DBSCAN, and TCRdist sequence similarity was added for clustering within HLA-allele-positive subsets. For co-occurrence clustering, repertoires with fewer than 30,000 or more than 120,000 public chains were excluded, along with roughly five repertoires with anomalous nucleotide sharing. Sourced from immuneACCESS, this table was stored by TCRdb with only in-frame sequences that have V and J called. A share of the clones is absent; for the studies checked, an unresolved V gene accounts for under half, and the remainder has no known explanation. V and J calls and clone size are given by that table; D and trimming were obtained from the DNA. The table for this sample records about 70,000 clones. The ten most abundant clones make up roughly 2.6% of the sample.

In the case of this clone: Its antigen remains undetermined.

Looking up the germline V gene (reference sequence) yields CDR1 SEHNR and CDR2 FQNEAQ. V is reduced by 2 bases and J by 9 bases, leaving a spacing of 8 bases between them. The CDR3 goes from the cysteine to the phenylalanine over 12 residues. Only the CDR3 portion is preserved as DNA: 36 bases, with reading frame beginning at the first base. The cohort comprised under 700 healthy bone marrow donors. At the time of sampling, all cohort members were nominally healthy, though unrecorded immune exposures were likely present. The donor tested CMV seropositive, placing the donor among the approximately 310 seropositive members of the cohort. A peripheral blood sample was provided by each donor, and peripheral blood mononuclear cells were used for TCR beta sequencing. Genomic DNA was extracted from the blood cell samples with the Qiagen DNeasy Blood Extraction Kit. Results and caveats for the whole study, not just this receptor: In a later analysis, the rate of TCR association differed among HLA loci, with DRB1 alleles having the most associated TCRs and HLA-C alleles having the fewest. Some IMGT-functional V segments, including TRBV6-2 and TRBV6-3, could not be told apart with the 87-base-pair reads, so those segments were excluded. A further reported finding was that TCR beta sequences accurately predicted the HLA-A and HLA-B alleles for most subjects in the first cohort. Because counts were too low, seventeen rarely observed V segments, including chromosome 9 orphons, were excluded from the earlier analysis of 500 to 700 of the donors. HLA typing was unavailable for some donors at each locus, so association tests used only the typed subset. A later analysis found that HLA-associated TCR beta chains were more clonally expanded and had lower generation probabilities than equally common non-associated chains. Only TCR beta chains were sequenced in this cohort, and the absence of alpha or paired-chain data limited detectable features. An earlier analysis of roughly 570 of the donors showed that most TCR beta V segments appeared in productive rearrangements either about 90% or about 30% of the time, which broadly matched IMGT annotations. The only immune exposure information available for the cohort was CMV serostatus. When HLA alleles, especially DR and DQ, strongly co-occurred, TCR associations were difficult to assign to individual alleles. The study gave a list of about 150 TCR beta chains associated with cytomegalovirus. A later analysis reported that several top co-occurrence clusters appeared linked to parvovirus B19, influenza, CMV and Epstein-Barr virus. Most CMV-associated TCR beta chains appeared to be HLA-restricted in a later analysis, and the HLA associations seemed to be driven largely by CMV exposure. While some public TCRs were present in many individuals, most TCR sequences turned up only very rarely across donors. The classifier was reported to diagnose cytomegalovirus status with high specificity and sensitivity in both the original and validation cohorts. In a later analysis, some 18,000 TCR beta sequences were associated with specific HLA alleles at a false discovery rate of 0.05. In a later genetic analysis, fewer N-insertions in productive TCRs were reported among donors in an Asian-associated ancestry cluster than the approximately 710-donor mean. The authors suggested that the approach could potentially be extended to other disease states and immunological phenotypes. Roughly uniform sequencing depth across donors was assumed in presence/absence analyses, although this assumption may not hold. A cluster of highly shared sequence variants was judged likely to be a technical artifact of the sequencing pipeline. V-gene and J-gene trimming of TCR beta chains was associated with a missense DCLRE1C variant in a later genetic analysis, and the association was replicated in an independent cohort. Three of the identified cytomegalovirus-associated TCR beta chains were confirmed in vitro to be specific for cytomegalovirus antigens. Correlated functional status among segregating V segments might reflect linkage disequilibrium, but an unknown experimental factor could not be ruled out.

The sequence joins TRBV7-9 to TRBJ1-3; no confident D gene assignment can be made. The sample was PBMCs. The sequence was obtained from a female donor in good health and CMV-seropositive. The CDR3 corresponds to CASSLTPITIYF. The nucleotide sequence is TGTGCCAGCAGCTTAACGCCTATCACCATATATTTT.